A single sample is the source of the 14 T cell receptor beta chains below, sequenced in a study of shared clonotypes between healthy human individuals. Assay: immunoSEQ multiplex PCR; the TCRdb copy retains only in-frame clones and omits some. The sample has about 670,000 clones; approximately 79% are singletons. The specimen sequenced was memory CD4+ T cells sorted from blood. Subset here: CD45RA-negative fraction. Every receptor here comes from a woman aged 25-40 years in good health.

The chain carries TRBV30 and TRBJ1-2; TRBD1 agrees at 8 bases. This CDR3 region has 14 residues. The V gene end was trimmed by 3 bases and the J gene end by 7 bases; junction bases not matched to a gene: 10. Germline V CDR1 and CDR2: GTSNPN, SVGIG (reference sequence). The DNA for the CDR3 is TGTGCCTGGAGCGCGGACCAGGGGGCGGGTGGCTACACCTTC. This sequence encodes CAWSADQGAGGYTF. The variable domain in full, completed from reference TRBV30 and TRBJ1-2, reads SQTIHQWPATLVQPVGSPLSLECTVEGTSNPNLYWYRQAAGRGLQLLFYSVGIGQISSEVPQNLSASRPQDRQFILSSKKLLLSDSGFYLCAWSADQGAGGYTFGSGTRLTVV.

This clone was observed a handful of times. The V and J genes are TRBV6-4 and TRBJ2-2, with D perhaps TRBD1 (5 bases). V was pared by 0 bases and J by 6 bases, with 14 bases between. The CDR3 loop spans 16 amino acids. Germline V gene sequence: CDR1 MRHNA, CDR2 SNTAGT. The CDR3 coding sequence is TGTGCCAGCAGTGACTCTTTCACAGGAAAGGCCGGGGAGCTGTTTTTT. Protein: CASSDSFTGKAGELFF.

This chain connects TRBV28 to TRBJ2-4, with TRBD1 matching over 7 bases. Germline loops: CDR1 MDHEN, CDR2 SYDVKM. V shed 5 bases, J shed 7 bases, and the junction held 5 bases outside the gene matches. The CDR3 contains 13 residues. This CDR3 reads CASSLTGVNIQYF. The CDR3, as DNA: TGTGCCAGCAGTCTCACAGGGGTGAACATTCAGTACTTC.

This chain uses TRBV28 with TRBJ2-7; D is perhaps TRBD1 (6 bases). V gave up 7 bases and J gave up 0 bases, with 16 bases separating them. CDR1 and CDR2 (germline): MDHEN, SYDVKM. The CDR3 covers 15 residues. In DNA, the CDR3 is TGTGCCAGCAACCTCCCGGACAGCTACTCCTACGAGCAGTACTTC. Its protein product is CASNLPDSYSYEQYF. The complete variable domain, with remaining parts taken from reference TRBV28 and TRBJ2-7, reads DVKVTQSSRYLVKRTGEKVFLECVQDMDHENMFWYRQDPGLGLRLIYFSYDVKMKEKGDIPEGYSVSREKKERFSLILESASTNQTSMYLCASNLPDSYSYEQYFGPGTRLTVT.

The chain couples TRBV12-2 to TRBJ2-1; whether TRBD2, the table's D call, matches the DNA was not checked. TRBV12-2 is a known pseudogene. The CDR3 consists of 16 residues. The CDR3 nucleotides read TGTGCAAGTCGCCCAGAGTCTAGCGGCCTCCGAGGGGAGCAGTTCTTC. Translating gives CASRPESSGLRGEQFF.

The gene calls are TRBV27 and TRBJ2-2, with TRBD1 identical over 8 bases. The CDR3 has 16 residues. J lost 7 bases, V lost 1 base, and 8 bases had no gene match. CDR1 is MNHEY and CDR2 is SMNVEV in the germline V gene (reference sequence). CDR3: CASSLWAGGAGGELFF. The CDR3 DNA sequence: TGTGCCAGCAGTTTATGGGCAGGGGGCGCGGGCGGGGAGCTGTTTTTT.

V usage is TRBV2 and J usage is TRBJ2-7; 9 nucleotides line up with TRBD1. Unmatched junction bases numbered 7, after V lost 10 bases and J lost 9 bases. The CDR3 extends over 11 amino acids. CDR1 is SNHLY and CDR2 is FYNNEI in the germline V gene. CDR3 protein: CAKGQGNLQYF. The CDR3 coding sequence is TGTGCCAAGGGACAGGGTAATTTGCAGTACTTC.

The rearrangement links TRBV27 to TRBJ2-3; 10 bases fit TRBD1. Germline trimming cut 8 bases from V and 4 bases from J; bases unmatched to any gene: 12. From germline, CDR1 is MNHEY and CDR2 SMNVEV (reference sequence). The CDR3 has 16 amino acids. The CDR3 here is CASAQSRDRGADTQYF. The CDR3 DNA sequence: TGTGCCAGCGCACAAAGCCGGGACAGGGGCGCAGATACGCAGTATTTT.

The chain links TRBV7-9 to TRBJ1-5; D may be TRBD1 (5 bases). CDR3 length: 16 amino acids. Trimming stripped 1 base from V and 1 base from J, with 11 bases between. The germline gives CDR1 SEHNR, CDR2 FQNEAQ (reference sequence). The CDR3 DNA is TGTGCCAGCAGCTTAGAGAGGGGAGGGAGCAATCAGCCCCAGCATTTT. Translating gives CASSLERGGSNQPQHF.

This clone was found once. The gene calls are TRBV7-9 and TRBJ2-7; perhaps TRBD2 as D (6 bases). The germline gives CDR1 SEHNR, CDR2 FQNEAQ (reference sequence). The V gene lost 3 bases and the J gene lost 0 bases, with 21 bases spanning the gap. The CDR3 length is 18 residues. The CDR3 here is CASSFPLGGARSSYEQYF. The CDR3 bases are TGTGCCAGCAGCTTTCCCCTCGGGGGAGCGAGGTCCTCCTACGAGCAGTACTTC. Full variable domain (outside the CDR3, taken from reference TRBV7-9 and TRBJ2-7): DTGVSQNPRHKITKRGQNVTFRCDPISEHNRLYWYRQTLGQGPEFLTYFQNEAQLEKSRLLSDRFSAERPKGSFSTLEIQRTEQGDSAMYLCASSFPLGGARSSYEQYFGPGTRLTVT.

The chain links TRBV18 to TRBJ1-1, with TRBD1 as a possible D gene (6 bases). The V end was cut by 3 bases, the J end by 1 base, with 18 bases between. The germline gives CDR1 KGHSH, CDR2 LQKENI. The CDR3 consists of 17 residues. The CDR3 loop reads CASSPNLEGGGNTEAFF. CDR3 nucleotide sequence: TGTGCCAGCTCACCCAATCTTGAAGGAGGGGGGAACACTGAAGCTTTCTTT. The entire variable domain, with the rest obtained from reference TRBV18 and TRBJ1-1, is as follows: NAGVMQNPRHLVRRRGQEARLRCSPMKGHSHVYWYRQLPEEGLKFMVYLQKENIIDESGMPKERFSAEFPKEGPSILRIQQVVRGDSAAYFCASSPNLEGGGNTEAFFGQGTRLTVV.

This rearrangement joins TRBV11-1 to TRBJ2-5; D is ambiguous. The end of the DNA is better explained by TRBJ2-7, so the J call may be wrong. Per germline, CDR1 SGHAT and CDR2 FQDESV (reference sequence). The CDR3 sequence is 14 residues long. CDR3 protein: CASSRPSTSYEQYF. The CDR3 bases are TGTGCCAGCAGCCGGCCTTCTACTTCCTACGAGCAGTACTTC.

CDR3 protein: CASSPSQGKQTQYF. CDR3 bases: TGTGCCAGCTCACCAAGCCAGGGGAAGCAGACCCAGTACTTC. This chain connects TRBV18 to TRBJ2-5; a possible D gene is TRBD1 (6 bases). The germline V and J ends were trimmed by 2 bases and 6 bases, with 13 bases remaining between them. Germline V gene sequence: CDR1 KGHSH, CDR2 LQKENI. The CDR3 loop spans 14 amino acids.

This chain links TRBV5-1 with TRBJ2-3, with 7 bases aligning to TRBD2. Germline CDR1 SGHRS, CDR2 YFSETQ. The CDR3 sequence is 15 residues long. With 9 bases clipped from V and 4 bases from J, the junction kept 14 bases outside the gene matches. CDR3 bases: TGCGCCACTAATCGCATGGCGGGAGCCCCAGATACGCAGTATTTT. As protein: CATNRMAGAPDTQYF.